What follows are 10 T cell receptor beta chains derived from one specimen sequenced in a study of T cell responses to AZD1222 COVID-19 vaccine. Some clones are missing from TCRdb's copy, which holds only in-frame ones; the method was immunoSEQ multiplex PCR. This table has 150,000 to 200,000 clones, roughly 94% appearing once. Sequencing was performed on peripheral blood, taken 28 days after the second AZD1222 dose. Receptors were obtained from an adult who received the AZD1222 COVID-19 vaccine.

V gene TRBV6-2 or TRBV6-3 combines with J gene TRBJ2-3; a possible D gene is TRBD2 (5 bases). The germline gives CDR1 MNHEY, CDR2 SVGEGT. The V and J ends lost 4 bases and 1 base respectively, with 12 bases between them. The CDR3 length is 15 residues. In nucleotides, the CDR3 is TGTGCCAGCAGTTCTCACAAAGCGGGCACAGATACGCAGTATTTT. It yields the protein CASSSHKAGTDTQYF.

The chain employs TRBV3-1 (or the pseudogene TRBV3-2) and TRBJ2-7; 10 nucleotides line up with TRBD2. The CDR3 covers 15 residues. From germline, CDR1 is LGHDT and CDR2 YNNKEL (reference sequence). J gave up 7 bases and V 4 bases, and 10 bases lay outside the gene matches. The DNA for the CDR3 is TGTGCCAGCAGCCCCCCCAGCGGGAGGGCTGGGGAGCAGTACTTC. Protein product: CASSPPSGRAGEQYF.

The genes are TRBV6-5 and TRBJ1-5; 8 nucleotides align to TRBD1. The ends lost 5 bases at V and 4 bases at J; junction bases unmatched: 1. There are 13 residues in the CDR3. The germline V gene has CDR1 MNHEY and CDR2 SVGAGI. The chain's CDR3 is CASSRQGNQPQHF. For the CDR3, the DNA is TGTGCCAGCAGTCGACAGGGGAATCAGCCCCAGCATTTT.

This chain joins TRBV3-1 (or the pseudogene TRBV3-2) and TRBJ1-5; 8 bases map to TRBD1. Looked up from germline, CDR1 is LGHDT and CDR2 is YNNKEL (reference sequence). V trimming: 4 bases; J trimming: 5 bases; junction bases outside the gene matches: 4. The CDR3 has 14 residues. The CDR3 loop is CASSLTGDDQPQHF. The CDR3 DNA follows: TGTGCCAGCAGCCTGACAGGGGACGATCAGCCCCAGCATTTT.

The chain combines TRBV28 with TRBJ1-1, with D uncertain. V lost 2 bases, J lost 3 bases, and 10 bases lay in between. Germline-derived CDR1 and CDR2 are MDHEN and SYDVKM. The CDR3 consists of 14 residues. DNA of the CDR3: TGTGCCAGCAGTTTAATTCCGGGCTACACTGAAGCTTTCTTT. Translating gives CASSLIPGYTEAFF.

CDR3 coding DNA: TGTGCCAGCAGTGAAGAGGGCACAGCTTATGGCTACACCTTC. Translation: CASSEEGTAYGYTF. The chain is built from TRBV6-1 and TRBJ1-2; D is unclear. Germline V gene sequence: CDR1 MNHNS, CDR2 SASEGT. The CDR3 is made up of 14 amino acids. Trimming took 1 base from V and 5 from J, leaving 11 bases between them.

The chain links TRBV3-1 (or the pseudogene TRBV3-2) to TRBJ1-2; unclear D gene. This CDR3 is built from 15 residues. Germline CDR1 is LGHDT and CDR2 is YNNKEL (reference sequence). Deletions cut 4 bases from V and 1 base from J, with 13 bases between. CDR3 DNA: TGTGCCAGCAGCCCCTGGGTCAGCAGTAACTATGGCTACACCTTC. Translating gives CASSPWVSSNYGYTF.

The chain recombines TRBV5-6 with TRBJ1-1; D is ambiguous. Trimming cost V 1 base and J 1 base, with 2 bases left between them. The germline gives CDR1 SGHDT, CDR2 YYEEEE. This CDR3 contains 12 residues. The CDR3 coding sequence is TGTGCCAGCAGCTTGTGGAACACTGAAGCTTTCTTT. As protein: CASSLWNTEAFF.

The chain uses TRBV11-3 and TRBJ1-3; perhaps TRBD1 as D (6 bases). V was cut by 5 bases and J by 2 bases, with 10 bases left in between. Per germline, CDR1 SGHNT and CDR2 YENEEA. This CDR3 has 14 amino acids. In DNA form, the CDR3 reads TGTGCCAGCAGCCTACAGGGAGCTGGAAACACCATATATTTT. This gives the protein CASSLQGAGNTIYF.

The chain couples TRBV6-5 to TRBJ1-1; TRBD1 matches at 9 bases. The CDR3 runs to 15 residues. Per germline, CDR1 MNHEY and CDR2 SVGAGI. With 4 bases clipped from V and 5 bases from J, the junction kept 8 bases outside the gene matches. The CDR3 DNA follows: TGTGCCAGCAGTTGGACAGGGGCCAAGTTGACTGAAGCTTTCTTT. This encodes CASSWTGAKLTEAFF.